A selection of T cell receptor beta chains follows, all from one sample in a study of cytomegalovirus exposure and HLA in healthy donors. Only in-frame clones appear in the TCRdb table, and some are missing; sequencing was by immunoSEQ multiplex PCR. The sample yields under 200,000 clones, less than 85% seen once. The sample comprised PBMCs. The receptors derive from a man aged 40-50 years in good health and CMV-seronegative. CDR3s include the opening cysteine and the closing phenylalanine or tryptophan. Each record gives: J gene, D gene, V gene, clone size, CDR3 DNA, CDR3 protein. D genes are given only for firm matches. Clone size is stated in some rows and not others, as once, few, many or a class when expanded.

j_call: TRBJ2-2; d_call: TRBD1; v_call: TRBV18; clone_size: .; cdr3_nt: TGTGCCAGCTCACCGGACAGGGGAGGGCCTAACACCGGGGAGCTGTTTTTT; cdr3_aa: CASSPDRGGPNTGELFF
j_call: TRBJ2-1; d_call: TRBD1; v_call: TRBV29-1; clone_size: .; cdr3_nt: TGCAGCGTCTGGGACAGTATGTACAATGAGCAGTTCTTC; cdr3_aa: CSVWDSMYNEQFF
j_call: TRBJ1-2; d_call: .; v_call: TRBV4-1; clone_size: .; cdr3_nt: TGCGCCAGCAGCCAAGTACAGGAACCTAACTATGGCTACACCTTC; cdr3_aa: CASSQVQEPNYGYTF
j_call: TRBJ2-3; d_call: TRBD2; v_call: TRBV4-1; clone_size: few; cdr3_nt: TGCGCCAGCAGCCGGGCCCTCAGCGGGGAGGGCACAGATACGCAGTATTTT; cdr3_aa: CASSRALSGEGTDTQYF
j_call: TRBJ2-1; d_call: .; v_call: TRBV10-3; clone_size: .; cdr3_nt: TGTGCCATCAGTGAGCAGGCACTGACGGGGTACAATGAGCAGTTCTTC; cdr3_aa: CAISEQALTGYNEQFF
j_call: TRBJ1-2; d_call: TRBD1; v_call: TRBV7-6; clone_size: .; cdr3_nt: TGTGCCAGCAGCTCTAGGGGGACAGGCTATGGGCCCAATTATGGCTACACCTTC; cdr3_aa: CASSSRGTGYGPNYGYTF
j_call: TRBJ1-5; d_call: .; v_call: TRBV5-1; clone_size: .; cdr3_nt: TGCGCCAGCAGCCCTAGTCACCGGGATCAGCCCCAGCATTTT; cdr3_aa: CASSPSHRDQPQHF
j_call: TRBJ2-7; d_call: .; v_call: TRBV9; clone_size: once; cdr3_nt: TGTGCCAGCAGCCCGGGAGTAGGTTACGAGCAGTACTTC; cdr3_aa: CASSPGVGYEQYF
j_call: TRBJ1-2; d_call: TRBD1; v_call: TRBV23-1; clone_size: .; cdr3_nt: TGCGCCAGCAGTCAATCGCTGGACAGGTTGTATGGCTACACCTTC; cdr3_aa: CASSQSLDRLYGYTF
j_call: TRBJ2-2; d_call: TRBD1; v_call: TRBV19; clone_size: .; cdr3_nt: TGTGCCAGTAGTTCAAGACAGGGGGGAACCGGGGAGCTGTTTTTT; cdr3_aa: CASSSRQGGTGELFF
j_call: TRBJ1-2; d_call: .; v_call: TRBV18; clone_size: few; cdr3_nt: TGTGCCAGCTCACCAGATCTAGGGAGGGATGGCTACACCTTC; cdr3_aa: CASSPDLGRDGYTF
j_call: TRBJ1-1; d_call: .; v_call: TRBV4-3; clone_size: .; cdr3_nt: TGCGCCAGCAGCCAAGCCCCCGGGAACACTGAAGCTTTCTTT; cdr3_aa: CASSQAPGNTEAFF
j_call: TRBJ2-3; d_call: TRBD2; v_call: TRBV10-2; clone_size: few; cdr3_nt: TGCGCCAGCCCGGGGATGGCGGGAGGGCCTCACACAGATACGCAGTATTTT; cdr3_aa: CASPGMAGGPHTDTQYF
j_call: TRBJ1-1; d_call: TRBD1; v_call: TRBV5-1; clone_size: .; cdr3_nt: TGCGCCAGCAGCTTGGCGCAGGGGGGATCCTACACTGAAGCTTTCTTT; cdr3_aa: CASSLAQGGSYTEAFF
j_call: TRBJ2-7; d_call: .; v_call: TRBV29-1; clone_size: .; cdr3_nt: TGCAGCGTTGGGCCCCGGGGGAGCTCCTACGAGCAGTACTTC; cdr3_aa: CSVGPRGSSYEQYF
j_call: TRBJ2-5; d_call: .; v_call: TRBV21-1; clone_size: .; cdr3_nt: TGTGCCAGCAGTCCACAGGTTCACCAAGAGACCCAGTACTTC; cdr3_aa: CASSPQVHQETQYF
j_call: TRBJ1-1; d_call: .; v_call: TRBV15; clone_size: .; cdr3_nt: TGTGCCACCAGCAGCCGGGACAATGAGAACACTGAAGCTTTCTTT; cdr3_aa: CATSSRDNENTEAFF
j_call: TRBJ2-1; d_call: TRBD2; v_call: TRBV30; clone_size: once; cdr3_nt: TGTGGGATAGCGGGTATCAATGAGCAGTTCTTC; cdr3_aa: CGIAGINEQFF
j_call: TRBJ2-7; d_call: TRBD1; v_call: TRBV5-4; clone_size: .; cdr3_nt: TGTGCCAGCAGCACTTCGGCCGGGACAGGGGACCCCTACGAGCAGTACTTC; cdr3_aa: CASSTSAGTGDPYEQYF
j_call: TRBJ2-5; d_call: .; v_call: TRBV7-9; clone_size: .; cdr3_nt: TGTGCCAGCAGCTTAGATGGCAGGGATCAAGAGACCCAGTACTTC; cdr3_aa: CASSLDGRDQETQYF